These 10 T cell receptor beta chains share one sample of origin, sequenced in a study of blood T cell repertoires in COVID-19 (dated by TCRdb to between 2020 and 2021). Library preparation was by the immunoSEQ multiplex PCR assay. TCRdb stores this immuneACCESS table with in-frame sequences only. Part of the clones is absent; in the studies checked, under half of the shortfall reflects unresolved V genes, and no reason is known for the rest. This sample is represented by about 300,000 clones; just over 85% of them were singletons. About 10% of the sample belongs to the ten largest clones. The sequencing sample was made of PBMCs or T cells enriched from blood (not recorded which). These receptors originate from a woman under 30 who had recovered from COVID-19.

The J gene is TRBJ1-1, the V gene TRBV5-5; 9 nucleotides align to TRBD1. After removal of 2 bases from V and 5 bases from J, the junction contained 4 bases not matched to a gene. Germline lookup yields CDR1 SGHKS and CDR2 YYEKEE (reference sequence). The CDR3 is made up of 14 amino acids. The CDR3 sequence: CASSFGQGLTEAFF. The CDR3 DNA sequence: TGTGCCAGCAGCTTCGGACAGGGGCTGACTGAAGCTTTCTTT.

This chain connects TRBV2 to TRBJ2-5; weak D call: TRBD2 (5 bases). This CDR3 region has 13 residues. Germline V gene sequence: CDR1 SNHLY, CDR2 FYNNEI. V lost 7 bases and J lost 7, with 16 bases in between. CDR3 in amino acids: CASTQTILGTQYF. CDR3 coding DNA: TGTGCCAGCACCCAGACTATTTTGGGGACCCAGTACTTC.

The gene calls are TRBV2 and TRBJ2-1; 7 bases agree with TRBD2. V trimming: 4 bases; J trimming: 5 bases; junction bases outside the gene matches: 2. CDR1 and CDR2 (germline): SNHLY, FYNNEI. This CDR3 is 13 amino acids long. For the CDR3, the DNA is TGTGCCAGCAGTGGACTAGCCCACAATGAGCAGTTCTTC. Amino acids: CASSGLAHNEQFF.

This chain connects TRBV5-1 to TRBJ1-2; D possibly corresponds to TRBD1 (5 bases). V gave up 0 bases and J gave up 8 bases, with 8 bases separating them. The CDR3 contains 12 residues. Germline CDR1 SGHRS, CDR2 YFSETQ. The CDR3 DNA sequence: TGCGCCAGCAGCTTGGAGGGGTTGGGCTACACCTTC. Translated: CASSLEGLGYTF.

This chain links TRBV28 with TRBJ1-6; TRBD1 might be the D (5 bases). The CDR3 loop spans 14 amino acids. Germline V gene sequence: CDR1 MDHEN, CDR2 SYDVKM. V lost 5 bases to trimming and J lost 10 bases, with 15 bases between them. The CDR3 loop reads CASSRLRVGSPLHF. The CDR3 DNA reads as TGTGCCAGCAGTCGTCTCAGGGTGGGATCACCCCTCCACTTT.

This clone was counted a single time. The J gene is TRBJ2-1, the V gene TRBV13; maybe TRBD1 (5 bases). Germline V gene sequence: CDR1 PRHDT, CDR2 FYEKMQ (reference sequence). The CDR3 runs 16 residues. Deletions cut 1 base from V and 4 bases from J, with 14 bases between. CDR3 in amino acids: CASSLESRGGYNEQFF. The CDR3 DNA follows: TGTGCCAGCAGCTTAGAGAGTAGGGGTGGATACAATGAGCAGTTCTTC.

The chain employs TRBV18 and TRBJ1-6; D is undetermined. V lost 3 bases to trimming and J lost 5 bases, with 8 bases between them. CDR1 is KGHSH, CDR2 LQKENI, per germline. The CDR3 runs 14 residues. The chain's CDR3 is CASSPQEDNSPLHF. Here the CDR3 DNA reads TGTGCCAGCTCACCCCAGGAGGATAATTCACCCCTCCACTTT.

This sequence joins TRBV7-9 and TRBJ2-3, with 8 bases matching TRBD2. Trimming took 3 bases from V and 3 from J; bases not matched to a gene: 11. This CDR3 is 17 amino acids long. Germline V gene sequence: CDR1 SEHNR, CDR2 FQNEAQ (reference sequence). In nucleotides, the CDR3 is TGTGCCAGCAGCTTGGGCTGGGAGCGGGGGATTACAGATACGCAGTATTTT. This gives the protein CASSLGWERGITDTQYF.

The chain joins TRBV18 to TRBJ2-7; the match to TRBD2 covers 7 bases. Trimming removed 1 base from V and 0 bases from J; junction bases left unmatched: 0. This CDR3 has 14 amino acids. Germline assignment: CDR1 KGHSH and CDR2 LQKENI. The CDR3 DNA reads as TGTGCCAGCTCACCACTAGCGGGCTCCTACGAGCAGTACTTC. Translation: CASSPLAGSYEQYF. Variable domain in full (rest from reference TRBV18 and TRBJ2-7): NAGVMQNPRHLVRRRGQEARLRCSPMKGHSHVYWYRQLPEEGLKFMVYLQKENIIDESGMPKERFSAEFPKEGPSILRIQQVVRGDSAAYFCASSPLAGSYEQYFGPGTRLTVT.

The chain carries TRBV4-1 and TRBJ1-5; TRBD1 agrees at 7 bases. CDR1 is MGHRA and CDR2 is YSYEKL in the germline V gene. The ends lost 3 bases at V and 3 bases at J; junction bases unmatched: 5. This CDR3 region has 15 residues. CDR3 coding DNA: TGCGCCAGCAGCCAGCACACAGGGGTCAATCAGCCCCAGCATTTT. Translated: CASSQHTGVNQPQHF.